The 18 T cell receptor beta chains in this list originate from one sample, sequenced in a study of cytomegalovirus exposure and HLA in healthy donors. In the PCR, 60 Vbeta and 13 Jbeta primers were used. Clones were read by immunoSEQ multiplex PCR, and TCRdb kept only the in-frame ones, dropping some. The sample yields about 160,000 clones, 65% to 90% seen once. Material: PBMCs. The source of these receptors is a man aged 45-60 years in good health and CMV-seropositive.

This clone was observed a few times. The chain's CDR3 is CASSFYTQGLGKLFF. In DNA, the CDR3 is TGTGCCAGCAGTTTTTATACTCAGGGCTTAGGAAAACTGTTTTTT. The chain is built from TRBV27 and TRBJ1-4, with D possibly matching TRBD1 (5 bases). Per germline, CDR1 MNHEY and CDR2 SMNVEV (reference sequence). This CDR3 comprises 15 residues. V dropped 3 bases and J dropped 10 bases, with 18 bases sitting between them.

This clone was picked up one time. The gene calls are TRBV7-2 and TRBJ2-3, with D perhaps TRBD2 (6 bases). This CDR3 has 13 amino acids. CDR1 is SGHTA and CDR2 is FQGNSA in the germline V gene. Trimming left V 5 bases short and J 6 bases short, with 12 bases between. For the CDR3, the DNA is TGTGCCAGCAGCCGTATTCTAGCGGATACGCAGTATTTT. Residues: CASSRILADTQYF.

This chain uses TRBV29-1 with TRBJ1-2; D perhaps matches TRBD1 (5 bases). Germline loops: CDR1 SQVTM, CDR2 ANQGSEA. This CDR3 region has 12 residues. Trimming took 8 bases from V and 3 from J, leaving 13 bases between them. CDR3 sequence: CSFSRGDYGYTF. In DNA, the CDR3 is TGCAGCTTCTCTCGGGGGGACTATGGCTACACCTTC.

This CDR3 is CASSIYGQGGSDTQYF. CDR3 coding DNA: TGCGCCAGCAGCATATATGGACAGGGAGGGTCAGATACGCAGTATTTT. The genes are TRBV5-1 and TRBJ2-3, with a tentative D call TRBD1 (8 bases). The ends were cut back, 4 bases at V and 4 bases at J, with 19 bases in the middle. CDR1 is SGHRS, CDR2 YFSETQ, per germline. CDR3 length: 16 amino acids.

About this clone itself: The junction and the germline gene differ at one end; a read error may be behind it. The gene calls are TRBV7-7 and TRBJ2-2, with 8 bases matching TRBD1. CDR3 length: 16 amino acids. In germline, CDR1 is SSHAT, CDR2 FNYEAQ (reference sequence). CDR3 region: CASSATGVLNTGELFF. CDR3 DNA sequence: TGTGCTAGCAGCGCGACAGGGGTCCTCAACACCGGGGAGCTGTTTTTT.

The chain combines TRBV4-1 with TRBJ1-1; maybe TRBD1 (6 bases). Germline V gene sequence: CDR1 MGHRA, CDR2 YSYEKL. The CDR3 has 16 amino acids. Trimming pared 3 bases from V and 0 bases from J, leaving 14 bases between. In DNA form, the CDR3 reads TGCGCCAGCAGCCAGGGGGACACAACCATGAACACTGAAGCTTTCTTT. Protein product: CASSQGDTTMNTEAFF.

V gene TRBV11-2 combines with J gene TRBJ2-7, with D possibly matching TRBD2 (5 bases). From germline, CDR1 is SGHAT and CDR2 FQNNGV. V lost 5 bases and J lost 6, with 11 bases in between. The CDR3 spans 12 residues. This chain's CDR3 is CASSPHSGEQYV. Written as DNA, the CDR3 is TGTGCCAGCAGCCCTCACAGCGGCGAGCAGTACGTC.

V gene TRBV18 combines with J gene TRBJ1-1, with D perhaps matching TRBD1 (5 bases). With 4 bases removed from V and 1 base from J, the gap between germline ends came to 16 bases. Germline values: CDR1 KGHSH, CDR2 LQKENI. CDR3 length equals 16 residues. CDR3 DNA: TGTGCCAGCTCACTAGGATTAGGGGCCAAGAACACTGAAGCTTTCTTT. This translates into CASSLGLGAKNTEAFF.

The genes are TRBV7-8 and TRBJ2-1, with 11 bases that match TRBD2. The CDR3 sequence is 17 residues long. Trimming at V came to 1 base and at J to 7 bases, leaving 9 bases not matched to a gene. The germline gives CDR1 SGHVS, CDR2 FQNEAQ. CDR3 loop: CASSLGRSGGARNEQFF. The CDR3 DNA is TGTGCCAGCAGCTTAGGTCGTAGCGGGGGGGCCCGGAATGAGCAGTTCTTC.

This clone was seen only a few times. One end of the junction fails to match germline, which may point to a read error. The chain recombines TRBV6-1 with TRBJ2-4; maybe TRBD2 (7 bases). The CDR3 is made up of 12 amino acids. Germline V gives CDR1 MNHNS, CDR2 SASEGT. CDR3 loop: CASTPGGGATDF. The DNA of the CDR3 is TGTGCCAGCACCCCGGGCGGGGGCGCGACGGACTTC.

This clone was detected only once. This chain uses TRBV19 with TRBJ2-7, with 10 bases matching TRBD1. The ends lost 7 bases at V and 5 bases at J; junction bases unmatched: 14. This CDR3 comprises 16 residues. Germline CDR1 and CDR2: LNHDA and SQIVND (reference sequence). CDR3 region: CASTSLGTGAENEQYF. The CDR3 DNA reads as TGTGCCAGTACCTCACTAGGGACAGGGGCCGAGAACGAGCAGTACTTC.

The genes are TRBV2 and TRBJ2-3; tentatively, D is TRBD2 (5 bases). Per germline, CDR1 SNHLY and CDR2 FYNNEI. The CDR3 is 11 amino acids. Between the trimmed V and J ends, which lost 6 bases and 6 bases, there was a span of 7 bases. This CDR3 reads CASRRADTQYF. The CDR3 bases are TGTGCCAGCAGGCGGGCCGATACGCAGTATTTT.

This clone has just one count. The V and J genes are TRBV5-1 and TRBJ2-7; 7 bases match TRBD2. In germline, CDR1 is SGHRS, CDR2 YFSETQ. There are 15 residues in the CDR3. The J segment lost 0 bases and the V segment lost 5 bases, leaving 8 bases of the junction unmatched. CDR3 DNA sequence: TGCGCCAGCAGTGCGGGGGTTCACCCCTCCTACGAGCAGTACTTC. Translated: CASSAGVHPSYEQYF.

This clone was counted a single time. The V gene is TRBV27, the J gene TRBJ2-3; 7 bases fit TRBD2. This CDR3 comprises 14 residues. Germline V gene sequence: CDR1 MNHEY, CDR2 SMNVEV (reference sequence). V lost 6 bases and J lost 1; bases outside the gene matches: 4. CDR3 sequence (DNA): TGTGCCAGCAGACCCCGGGGGGGCACAGATACGCAGTATTTT. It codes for CASRPRGGTDTQYF.

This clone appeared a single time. This CDR3 reads CASSPKASGGLYEQYF. The CDR3 DNA reads TGCGCCAGCAGCCCCAAAGCTAGCGGGGGGCTCTACGAGCAGTACTTC. The rearrangement links TRBV4-1 to TRBJ2-7; 11 bases fit TRBD2. V lost 4 bases and J lost 3; bases outside the gene matches: 8. Germline V gene sequence: CDR1 MGHRA, CDR2 YSYEKL. The CDR3 is made up of 16 amino acids.

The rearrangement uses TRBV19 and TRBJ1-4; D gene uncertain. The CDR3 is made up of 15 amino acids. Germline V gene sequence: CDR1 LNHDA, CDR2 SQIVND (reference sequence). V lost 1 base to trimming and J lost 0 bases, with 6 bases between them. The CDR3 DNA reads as TGTGCCAGTAGTATAGGAGGCACAACTAATGAAAAACTGTTTTTT. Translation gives CASSIGGTTNEKLFF. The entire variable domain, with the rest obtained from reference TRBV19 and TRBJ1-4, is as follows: DGGITQSPKYLFRKEGQNVTLSCEQNLNHDAMYWYRQDPGQGLRLIYYSQIVNDFQKGDIAEGYSVSREKKESFPLTVTSAQKNPTAFYLCASSIGGTTNEKLFFGSGTQLSVL.

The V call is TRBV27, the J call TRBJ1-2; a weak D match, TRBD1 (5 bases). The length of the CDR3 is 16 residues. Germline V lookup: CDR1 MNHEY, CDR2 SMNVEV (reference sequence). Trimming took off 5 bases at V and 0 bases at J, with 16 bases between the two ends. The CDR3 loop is CASSPSPQATNYGYTF. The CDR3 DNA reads TGTGCCAGCAGTCCCTCCCCACAGGCGACTAACTATGGCTACACCTTC.

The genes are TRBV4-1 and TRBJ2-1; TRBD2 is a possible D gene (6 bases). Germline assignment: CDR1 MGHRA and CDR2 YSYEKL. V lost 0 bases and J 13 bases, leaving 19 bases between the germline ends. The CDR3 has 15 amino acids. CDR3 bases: TGCGCCAGCAGCCAAGATCGGCTAGCGTCCGTTGGACAGTTCTTC. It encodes CASSQDRLASVGQFF.